This T cell receptor beta chain was observed in a study of T cells in Graves' hyperthyroidism and ophthalmopathy. Findings and caveats of the study: Most thyroid clonotypes with frequency above 0.001 were detected in blood.

Using RNA transcripts as the source, TCR beta CDR3 regions were amplified. With the HTBI primer set, the TCR CDR3 went through a first round of RT-PCR. TCRdb re-derived calls from the multiplex PCR reads in MiXCR, one entry per CDR3 protein. The repertoire includes fewer than 650,000 distinct CDR3 sequences, approximately 15% of them detected once, and about 7% sits in the top ten. In the case of this clonotype: Its target is not known.

The CDR3 is 15 residues long. Trimming shortened V by 4 bases and J by 5 bases, and 15 bases separated the two germline ends. Germline CDR1 and CDR2: SGHDT and YYEEEE. Lactation, pregnancy, other autoimmune disease or uncontrolled infection led to exclusion of patients. Cells are PBMCs isolated from approximately 9.2 ml of fresh blood. The TCR originated in a woman aged 18-29 years with Graves' ophthalmopathy. The source material was blood. The chain has TRBV5-6 and TRBJ2-2, with D uncertain. The CDR3 DNA reads as TGTGCCAGCAGCCTGGGGTCTGTCGGGACCGGGGAGCTGTTTTTT. Translation: CASSLGSVGTGELFF.